The 14 T cell receptor beta chains below come from one sample, sequenced in a study of Ad26.COV2.S vaccination and SARS-CoV-2 variants. TCRdb keeps only in-frame clones here, not all; method: immunoSEQ multiplex PCR. The table lists hundreds of thousands of clones, roughly 90% of them singletons. Treatment: around 19 received Ad26.COV2.S at low or high dose, single or two shots; about 5 received placebo; per-sample allocation not given. Collection of the samples took place on day 63 after the first injection of vaccine or placebo. The sample was peripheral blood, taken in a trial of Ad26.COV2.S vaccine versus placebo. The receptors derive from a person aged 18-60 years who received the Ad26.COV2.S COVID-19 vaccine or a placebo.

This chain connects TRBV18 to TRBJ1-2; D is perhaps TRBD1 (5 bases). This CDR3 contains 14 residues. Between the trimmed V and J ends, which lost 2 bases and 4 bases, there was a span of 11 bases. CDR1 and CDR2 (germline): KGHSH, LQKENI. Here the CDR3 DNA reads TGTGCCAGCTCACCATTCGGGGGATCCTATGGCTACACCTTC. Translated, it gives CASSPFGGSYGYTF.

The rearrangement uses TRBV28 and TRBJ1-4; weak D call: TRBD1 (6 bases). This CDR3 spans 18 amino acids. V gave up 5 bases and J gave up 4 bases, with 23 bases separating them. Germline V gene lookup returns CDR1 MDHEN and CDR2 SYDVKM. CDR3 in DNA: TGTGCCAGCAGTCTTCCGGGACATCGGGTCCCCTTTAATGAAAAACTGTTTTTT. Protein product: CASSLPGHRVPFNEKLFF.

This chain connects TRBV2 to TRBJ2-3; D uncertain. The V end lost 3 bases, the J end lost 2 bases, and 12 bases lay between the germline ends. The CDR3 totals 15 residues. CDR1 is SNHLY and CDR2 is FYNNEI in the germline V gene. The CDR3 DNA reads TGTGCCAGCAGTGATCTCGGCCTACCCACAGATACGCAGTATTTT. This translates into CASSDLGLPTDTQYF.

J is TRBJ1-4 and V is TRBV9, with a weak D call TRBD1 (5 bases). Germline loops: CDR1 SGDLS, CDR2 YYNGEE. The CDR3 is 17 amino acids. The V end was cut by 0 bases, the J end by 0 bases, with 12 bases between. CDR3: CASSVGWGLATNEKLFF. CDR3 DNA: TGTGCCAGCAGCGTAGGATGGGGACTTGCAACTAATGAAAAACTGTTTTTT.

The chain combines TRBV6-5 with TRBJ2-3; D gene unclear. V was pared by 7 bases and J by 6 bases, with 11 bases between. CDR1 is MNHEY, CDR2 SVGAGI, per germline. The CDR3 extends over 12 amino acids. The DNA of the CDR3 is TGTGCCAGCACGAGAGAGTTGGATACGCAGTATTTT. It yields the protein CASTRELDTQYF.

The chain has TRBV2 and TRBJ1-4; D possibly corresponds to TRBD1 (5 bases). The CDR3 consists of 15 residues. Germline V gene data show CDR1 as SNHLY and CDR2 as FYNNEI. The V gene lost 4 bases and the J gene lost 0 bases, with 9 bases spanning the gap. The DNA for the CDR3 is TGTGCCAGCAGTGCGGAGGGGACAACTAATGAAAAACTGTTTTTT. Translated: CASSAEGTTNEKLFF.

The J gene is TRBJ1-4, the V gene TRBV28; tentative D call: TRBD1 (6 bases). Per the germline V gene, CDR1 is MDHEN and CDR2 is SYDVKM. This CDR3 is 13 amino acids long. The ends were cut back, 6 bases at V and 5 bases at J, with 10 bases in the middle. The CDR3 loop is CASRTGGNEKLFF. The CDR3 DNA reads as TGTGCCAGCAGGACAGGAGGAAATGAAAAACTGTTTTTT.

A single count supports this clone. V is TRBV19 and J is TRBJ1-4; no clear D. The germline CDR1 and CDR2 sequences are LNHDA and SQIVND (reference sequence). The CDR3 runs to 15 residues. Trimming removed 3 bases from V and 4 bases from J, with 12 bases in between. CDR3 in amino acids: CASSIRPVSNEKLFF. In DNA form, the CDR3 reads TGTGCCAGTAGTATCCGGCCAGTTAGTAATGAAAAACTGTTTTTT.

The V and J genes are TRBV11-2 and TRBJ2-1; unclear D gene. The V end was cut by 2 bases, the J end by 0 bases, with 8 bases between. CDR1 is SGHAT, CDR2 FQNNGV, per germline. The CDR3 extends over 15 amino acids. The CDR3: CASSLLLSSYNEQFF. DNA for the CDR3: TGTGCCAGCAGCTTACTGCTGAGCTCCTACAATGAGCAGTTCTTC. The variable domain in full, with the rest retrieved from reference TRBV11-2 and TRBJ2-1, is EAGVAQSPRYKIIEKRQSVAFWCNPISGHATLYWYQQILGQGPKLLIQFQNNGVVDDSQLPKDRFSAERLKGVDSTLKIQPAKLEDSAVYLCASSLLLSSYNEQFFGPGTRLTVL.

The J gene is TRBJ1-3, the V gene TRBV15; 7 nucleotides line up with TRBD1. The germline V gene encodes CDR1 LNHNV and CDR2 YYDKDF (reference sequence). V trimming: 5 bases; J trimming: 1 base; junction bases outside the gene matches: 8. This CDR3 region has 16 residues. The CDR3 here is CATSSRQGRSGNTIYF. The CDR3 DNA follows: TGTGCCACCAGCTCCCGACAGGGCCGATCTGGAAACACCATATATTTT.

J is TRBJ1-6 and V is TRBV7-9; D is undetermined. CDR3 length: 14 residues. V was pared by 5 bases and J by 7 bases, with 12 bases between. Germline assignment: CDR1 SEHNR and CDR2 FQNEAQ (reference sequence). DNA of the CDR3: TGTGCCAGCAGCGATGACACGAGGAATTCACCCCTCCACTTT. Protein sequence: CASSDDTRNSPLHF.

Notes on this clone: Other DNA sequences within the sample encode an identical CDR3. The chain joins TRBV5-5 to TRBJ1-5; D unclear. Germline V CDR1 and CDR2: SGHKS, YYEKEE (reference sequence). The CDR3 contains 14 residues. The germline V and J ends were trimmed by 2 bases and 4 bases, with 10 bases remaining between them. CDR3 region: CASSLGRDNQPQHF. Written as DNA, the CDR3 is TGTGCCAGCAGCTTAGGGAGGGATAATCAGCCCCAGCATTTT.

This clone is a singleton in its sample. J is TRBJ2-7 and V is TRBV7-7; D uncertain. CDR1 and CDR2 (germline): SSHAT, FNYEAQ (reference sequence). The V end lost 1 base, the J end lost 7 bases, and 11 bases lay between the germline ends. The CDR3 is 13 amino acids. CDR3 in DNA: TGTGCCAGCAGCTTAGGGTCGGGTGGGGAGCAGTACTTC. Translated, it gives CASSLGSGGEQYF.

This chain joins TRBV12-5 and TRBJ2-1; a weak D match, TRBD2 (5 bases). Germline V gene lookup returns CDR1 LGHNT and CDR2 FRNRAP. This CDR3 comprises 15 residues. Trimming pared 2 bases from V and 4 bases from J, leaving 12 bases between. The CDR3 region is CASGLIDYDYNEQFF. The DNA of the CDR3 is TGTGCTAGTGGTTTGATTGACTACGATTACAATGAGCAGTTCTTC.